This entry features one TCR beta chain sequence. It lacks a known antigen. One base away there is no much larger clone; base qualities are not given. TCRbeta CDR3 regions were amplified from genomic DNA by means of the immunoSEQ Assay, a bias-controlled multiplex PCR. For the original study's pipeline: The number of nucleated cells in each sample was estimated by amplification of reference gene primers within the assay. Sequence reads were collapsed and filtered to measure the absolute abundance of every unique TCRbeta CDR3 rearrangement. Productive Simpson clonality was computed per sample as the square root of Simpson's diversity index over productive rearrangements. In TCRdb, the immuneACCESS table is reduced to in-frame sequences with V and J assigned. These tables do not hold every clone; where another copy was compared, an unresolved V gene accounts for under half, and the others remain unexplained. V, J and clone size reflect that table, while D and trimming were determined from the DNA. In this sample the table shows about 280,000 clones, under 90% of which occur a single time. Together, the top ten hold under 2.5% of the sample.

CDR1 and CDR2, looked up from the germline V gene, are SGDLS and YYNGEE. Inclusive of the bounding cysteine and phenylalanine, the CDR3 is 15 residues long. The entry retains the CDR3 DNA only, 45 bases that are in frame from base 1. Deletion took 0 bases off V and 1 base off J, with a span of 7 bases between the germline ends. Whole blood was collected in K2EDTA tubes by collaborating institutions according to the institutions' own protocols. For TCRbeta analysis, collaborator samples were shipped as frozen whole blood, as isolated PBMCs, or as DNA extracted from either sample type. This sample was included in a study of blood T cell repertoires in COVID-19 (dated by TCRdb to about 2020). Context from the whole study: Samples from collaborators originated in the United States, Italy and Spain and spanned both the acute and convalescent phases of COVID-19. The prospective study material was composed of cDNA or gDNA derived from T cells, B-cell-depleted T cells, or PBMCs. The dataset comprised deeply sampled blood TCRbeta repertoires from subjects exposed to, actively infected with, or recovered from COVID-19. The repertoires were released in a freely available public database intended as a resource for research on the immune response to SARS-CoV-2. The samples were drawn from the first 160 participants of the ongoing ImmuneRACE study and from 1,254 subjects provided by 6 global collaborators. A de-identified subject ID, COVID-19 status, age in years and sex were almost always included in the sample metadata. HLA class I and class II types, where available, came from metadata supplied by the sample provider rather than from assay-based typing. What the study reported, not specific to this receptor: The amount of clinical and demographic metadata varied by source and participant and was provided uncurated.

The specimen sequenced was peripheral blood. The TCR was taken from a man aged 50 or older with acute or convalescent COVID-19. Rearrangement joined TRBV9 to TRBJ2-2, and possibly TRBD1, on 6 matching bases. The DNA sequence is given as TGTGCCAGCAGCGTAGCGGACAGGAACACCGGGGAGCTGTTTTTT. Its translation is CASSVADRNTGELFF.